The 20 T cell receptor beta chains listed next were all sequenced from one sample in a study of vaccination and CD4 T cells after COVID-19. Their antigens remain unidentified. Treatment in this sample: 10-day PBMC culture with coronavirus spike peptide pools or control peptides (ViraFEST assay). Sequencing of the DNA from cultured CD4+ T cells was carried out with the Oncomine TCR Beta short-read assay. One entry per CDR3 protein results from TCRdb running MiXCR on the PCR reads. The sample includes over 20,000 distinct CDR3 sequences, more than 30% seen only once; the top ten take approximately 17%. The sample was CD4+ T cells from blood, cultured in vitro, taken before SARS-CoV-2 vaccination. These TCRs come from a human donor who received a COVID-19 vaccine.

In this sample, this clonotype turned up a few times. The V call is TRBV25-1, the J call TRBJ2-2, with 7 bases lining up with TRBD1. This CDR3 spans 15 amino acids. The V and J ends lost 6 bases and 3 bases, in that order; junction bases with no gene match: 7. Germline loops: CDR1 MGHDK, CDR2 SYGVNS. The chain's CDR3 is CASRTTGSYTGELFF. Here the CDR3 DNA reads TGTGCCAGCAGGACGACAGGGAGTTACACCGGGGAGCTGTTTTTT. Looking up the rest from reference TRBV25-1 and TRBJ2-2 gives the full variable domain: EADIYQTPRYLVIGTGKKITLECSQTMGHDKMYWYQQDPGMELHLIHYSYGVNSTEKGDLSSESTVSRIRTEHFPLTLESARPSHTSQYLCASRTTGSYTGELFFGEGSRLTVL.

This clonotype was counted only a few times. The chain combines TRBV27 with TRBJ2-5, with 7 bases identical to TRBD1. The germline V gene encodes CDR1 MNHEY and CDR2 SMNVEV (reference sequence). The CDR3 consists of 15 residues. The V gene end was trimmed by 3 bases and the J gene end by 4 bases; junction bases not matched to a gene: 8. CDR3 amino acids: CASSFNRGAGETQYF. CDR3 nucleotide sequence: TGTGCCAGCAGTTTCAACAGGGGCGCGGGAGAGACCCAGTACTTC.

The rearrangement uses TRBV7-9 and TRBJ2-2; 7 bases align to TRBD1. Germline CDR1 is SEHNR and CDR2 is FQNEAQ (reference sequence). The V segment lost 6 bases and the J segment 6 bases; nucleotides outside the gene matches: 10. CDR3 size: 15 residues. CDR3 region: CASRPDRDRAGELFF. CDR3 DNA: TGTGCCAGCAGACCCGACAGGGACCGCGCCGGGGAGCTGTTTTTT.

The chain couples TRBV7-8 to TRBJ2-3; no clear D. Per germline, CDR1 SGHVS and CDR2 FQNEAQ. The CDR3 consists of 14 residues. V lost 4 bases and J lost 5, with 13 bases in between. Here the CDR3 DNA reads TGTGCCAGCAGCTGGTCAGGCAGAGGAGATACGCAGTATTTT. This codes for CASSWSGRGDTQYF. Drawing the rest from reference TRBV7-8 and TRBJ2-3, the complete variable domain is GAGVSQSPRYKVAKRGQDVALRCDPISGHVSLFWYQQALGQGPEFLTYFQNEAQLDKSGLPSDRFFAERPEGSVSTLKIQRTQQEDSAVYLCASSWSGRGDTQYFGPGTRLTVL.

The chain uses TRBV2 and TRBJ1-6, with D possibly being TRBD1 (6 bases). The CDR3 length is 17 residues. V was trimmed by 7 bases and J by 5 bases, leaving 21 bases between them. Germline V lookup: CDR1 SNHLY, CDR2 FYNNEI. The CDR3 is CASTLRNQGIDNSPLHF. As DNA, the CDR3 is TGTGCCAGCACACTACGGAACCAGGGGATTGATAATTCACCCCTCCACTTT.

The table lists this clonotype with a few counts. V usage is TRBV7-2 and J usage is TRBJ2-3; 7 bases are a match to TRBD2. The germline gives CDR1 SGHTA, CDR2 FQGNSA. V gave up 1 base and J gave up 1 base; unmatched junction bases: 2. This CDR3 is 15 amino acids long. CDR3 protein: CASSLGRGGTDTQYF. CDR3 sequence (DNA): TGTGCCAGCAGCTTAGGACGGGGGGGCACAGATACGCAGTATTTT.

The chain carries TRBV20-1 and TRBJ2-7; D might be TRBD2 (6 bases). The CDR3 extends over 15 amino acids. The germline V gene has CDR1 DFQATT and CDR2 SNEGSKA (reference sequence). V lost 1 base and J lost 2, with 15 bases in between. The CDR3: CSARGAGGMPYEQYF. The CDR3 nucleotides are TGCAGTGCTAGAGGTGCTGGCGGGATGCCCTACGAGCAGTACTTC.

The rearrangement links TRBV19 to TRBJ2-1; TRBD2 matches 9 bases. The J segment lost 6 bases and the V segment lost 3 bases, leaving 3 bases of the junction unmatched. This CDR3 spans 14 amino acids. Per germline, CDR1 LNHDA and CDR2 SQIVND (reference sequence). CDR3 nucleotide sequence: TGTGCCAGTAGTATCCTTAGCGGGAGCAATGAGCAGTTCTTC. It specifies CASSILSGSNEQFF.

V and J are TRBV12-3 or TRBV12-4 and TRBJ2-7; tentatively, D is TRBD2 (6 bases). This CDR3 comprises 14 residues. V lost 8 bases and J 2 bases, leaving 16 bases between the germline ends. In nucleotides, the CDR3 is TGTGCCAGCGGATGGGGCGGGGAGCCCTACGAGCAGTACTTC. Translated: CASGWGGEPYEQYF.

The table lists this clonotype with a few counts. The chain links TRBV2 to TRBJ2-5; 15 bases are shared with TRBD2. There are 15 residues in the CDR3. Unmatched junction bases numbered 6, after V lost 6 bases and J lost 7 bases. Germline V lookup: CDR1 SNHLY, CDR2 FYNNEI. CDR3 sequence reads: CASRRTSGGVATQYF. CDR3 DNA sequence: TGTGCCAGCAGGAGGACTAGCGGGGGGGTGGCGACCCAGTACTTC.

This clonotype showed up just a few times. V gene TRBV20-1 combines with J gene TRBJ1-2, with 7 bases lining up with TRBD1. Germline V gives CDR1 DFQATT, CDR2 SNEGSKA (reference sequence). The V and J ends lost 6 bases and 4 bases, in that order; junction bases with no gene match: 14. The CDR3 runs 15 residues. CDR3 region: CSAPELGGATYGYTF. The CDR3 DNA reads as TGCAGTGCGCCTGAACTAGGGGGCGCAACCTATGGCTACACCTTC.

The sample holds a few counts of this clonotype. The V and J genes are TRBV6-1 and TRBJ1-2; 12 positions match TRBD1. After removal of 7 bases from V and 0 bases from J, the junction contained 9 bases not matched to a gene. The length of the CDR3 is 17 residues. Germline V lookup: CDR1 MNHNS, CDR2 SASEGT. The CDR3, as DNA: TGTGCCAGCAACCACGGTGGGACAGGGGGCACTAACTATGGCTACACCTTC. Translated, it gives CASNHGGTGGTNYGYTF.

The chain is built from TRBV5-1 and TRBJ2-3; the match to TRBD2 covers 9 bases. The CDR3 is 16 residues long. Trimming removed 4 bases from V and 1 base from J; junction bases left unmatched: 7. CDR1 SGHRS and CDR2 YFSETQ come from the germline V gene. The CDR3 here is CASSQAPSGGTDTQYF. For the CDR3, the DNA is TGCGCCAGCAGCCAAGCCCCTAGCGGGGGCACAGATACGCAGTATTTT.

The chain links TRBV12-3 or TRBV12-4 to TRBJ2-2; TRBD2 might be the D (7 bases). Trimming shortened V by 0 bases and J by 7 bases, and 12 bases separated the two germline ends. The CDR3 length is 15 residues. DNA for the CDR3: TGTGCCAGCAGTTTAGCGGGGGGGCCCTTCGGGGAGCTGTTTTTT. It is translated as CASSLAGGPFGELFF.

The chain joins TRBV24-1 to TRBJ2-5; D may be TRBD2 (6 bases). V was cut by 3 bases and J by 6 bases, with 13 bases left in between. The germline V gene encodes CDR1 KGHDR and CDR2 SFDVKD. The CDR3 is 14 amino acids. The DNA for the CDR3 is TGTGCCACCAGTGATGGGGGACTCCCCCAGACCCAGTACTTC. This sequence encodes CATSDGGLPQTQYF.

V gene TRBV19 combines with J gene TRBJ1-5; 8 nucleotides align to TRBD1. Germline values: CDR1 LNHDA, CDR2 SQIVND (reference sequence). V dropped 5 bases and J dropped 0; count of bases not matched to a gene: 3. The CDR3 totals 15 residues. The CDR3 here is CASSLQGDSNQPQHF. The CDR3 DNA reads TGTGCCAGTAGTTTACAGGGGGATAGCAATCAGCCCCAGCATTTT.

The sample holds a few counts of this clonotype. The genes are TRBV6-2 or TRBV6-3 and TRBJ1-1, with 7 nucleotides matching TRBD1. The V and J ends lost 2 bases and 0 bases, in that order; junction bases with no gene match: 6. Per the germline V gene, CDR1 is MNHEY and CDR2 is SVGEGT. The CDR3 length is 16 residues. CDR3 bases: TGTGCCAGCAGTTACACCCCGACAGGGTTGAACACTGAAGCTTTCTTT. Its protein product is CASSYTPTGLNTEAFF.

The chain has TRBV29-1 and TRBJ2-3; the match to TRBD2 covers 13 bases. The CDR3 runs to 14 residues. The germline gives CDR1 SQVTM, CDR2 ANQGSEA. V dropped 4 bases and J dropped 5; count of bases not matched to a gene: 3. The CDR3 region has the DNA TGCAGCGTTGGACTAGCGGGGGGCGGAGATACGCAGTATTTT. It codes for CSVGLAGGGDTQYF.

This clonotype has more than one count but fewer than ten. CDR3 sequence reads: CASSQYSYNSNQPQHF. The CDR3 DNA reads TGTGCCAGCAGTCAATACAGTTACAATAGCAATCAGCCCCAGCATTTT. The chain carries TRBV6-1 and TRBJ1-5; D remains ambiguous. The CDR3 runs to 16 residues. With 5 bases removed from V and 0 bases from J, the gap between germline ends came to 14 bases. The germline V gene has CDR1 MNHNS and CDR2 SASEGT.

The chain couples TRBV6-5 to TRBJ2-1; the D gene is possibly TRBD1 (5 bases). The germline gives CDR1 MNHEY, CDR2 SVGAGI. The CDR3 has 13 residues. Trimming took 2 bases from V and 5 from J, leaving 7 bases between them. This CDR3 reads CASSYVRDNEQFF. The CDR3 bases are TGTGCCAGCAGTTACGTCAGGGACAATGAGCAGTTCTTC.